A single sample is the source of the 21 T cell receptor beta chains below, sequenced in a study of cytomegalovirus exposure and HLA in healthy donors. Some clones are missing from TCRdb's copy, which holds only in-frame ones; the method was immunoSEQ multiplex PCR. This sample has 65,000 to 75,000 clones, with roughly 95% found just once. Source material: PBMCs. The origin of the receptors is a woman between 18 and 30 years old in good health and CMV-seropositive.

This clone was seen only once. The CDR3 reads CASSRLTGGQYF. DNA for the CDR3: TGCGCCAGCAGCCGCCTCACCGGGGGGCAGTATTTT. The V and J genes are TRBV4-1 and TRBJ2-3; D perhaps matches TRBD2 (6 bases). V lost 4 bases to trimming and J lost 11 bases, with 13 bases between them. The CDR3 consists of 12 residues. Germline loops: CDR1 MGHRA, CDR2 YSYEKL.

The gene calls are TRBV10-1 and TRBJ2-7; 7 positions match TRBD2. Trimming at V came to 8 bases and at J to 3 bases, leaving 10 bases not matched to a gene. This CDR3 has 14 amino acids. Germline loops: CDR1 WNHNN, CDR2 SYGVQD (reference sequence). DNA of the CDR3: TGCGCCAGCGGCGGGGAGGGTCTAGGCTACGAGCAGTACTTC. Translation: CASGGEGLGYEQYF.

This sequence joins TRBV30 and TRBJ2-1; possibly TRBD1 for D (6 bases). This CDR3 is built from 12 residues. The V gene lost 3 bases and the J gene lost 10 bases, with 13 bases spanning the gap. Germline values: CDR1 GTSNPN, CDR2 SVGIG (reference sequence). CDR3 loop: CAWSPTGWEQFF. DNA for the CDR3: TGTGCCTGGAGCCCTACAGGGTGGGAGCAGTTCTTC. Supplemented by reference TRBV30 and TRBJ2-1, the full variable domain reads SQTIHQWPATLVQPVGSPLSLECTVEGTSNPNLYWYRQAAGRGLQLLFYSVGIGQISSEVPQNLSASRPQDRQFILSSKKLLLSDSGFYLCAWSPTGWEQFFGPGTRLTVL.

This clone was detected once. CDR3: CASSVLSEGSTDTQYF. In DNA form, the CDR3 reads TGTGCCAGCAGTGTCCTATCTGAGGGAAGCACAGATACGCAGTATTTT. This chain connects TRBV6-1 to TRBJ2-3; tentative D call: TRBD2 (5 bases). CDR1 is MNHNS, CDR2 SASEGT, per germline. This CDR3 has 16 residues. Trimming removed 4 bases from V and 0 bases from J, with 14 bases in between.

The DNA of the CDR3 is TGTGCCAGCAGCAGGGACAGGGGCTACGAGCAGTACTTC. It encodes CASSRDRGYEQYF. The chain recombines TRBV2 with TRBJ2-7; TRBD1 matches 10 bases. V lost 6 bases and J lost 3; bases outside the gene matches: 2. In germline, CDR1 is SNHLY, CDR2 FYNNEI. There are 13 residues in the CDR3.

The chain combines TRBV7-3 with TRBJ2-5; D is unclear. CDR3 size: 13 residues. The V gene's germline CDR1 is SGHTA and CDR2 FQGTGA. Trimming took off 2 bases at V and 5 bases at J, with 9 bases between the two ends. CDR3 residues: CASSLGSVETQYF. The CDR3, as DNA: TGTGCCAGCAGCTTAGGTAGTGTGGAGACCCAGTACTTC.

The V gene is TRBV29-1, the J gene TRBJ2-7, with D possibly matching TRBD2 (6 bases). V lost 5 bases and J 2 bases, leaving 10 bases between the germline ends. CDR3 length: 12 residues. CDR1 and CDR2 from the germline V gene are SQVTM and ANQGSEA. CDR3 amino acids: CSVQIAAYEQYF. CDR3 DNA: TGCAGCGTTCAGATAGCGGCCTACGAGCAGTACTTC.

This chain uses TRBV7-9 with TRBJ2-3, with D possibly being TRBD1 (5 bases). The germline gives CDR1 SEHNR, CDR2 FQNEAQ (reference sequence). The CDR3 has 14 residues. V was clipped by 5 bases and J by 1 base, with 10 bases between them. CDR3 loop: CASSIVRGTDTQYF. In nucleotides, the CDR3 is TGTGCCAGCAGCATAGTCAGGGGCACAGATACGCAGTATTTT.

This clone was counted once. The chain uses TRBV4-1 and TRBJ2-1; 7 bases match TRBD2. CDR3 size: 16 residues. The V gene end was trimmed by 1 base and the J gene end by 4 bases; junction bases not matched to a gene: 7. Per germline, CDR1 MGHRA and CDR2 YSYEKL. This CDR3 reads CASSQVWRERYNEQFF. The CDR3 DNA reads TGCGCCAGCAGCCAAGTTTGGCGGGAGCGGTACAATGAGCAGTTCTTC.

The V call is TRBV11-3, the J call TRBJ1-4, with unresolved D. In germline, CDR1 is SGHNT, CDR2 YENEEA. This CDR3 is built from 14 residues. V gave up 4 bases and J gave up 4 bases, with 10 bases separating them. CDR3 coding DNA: TGTGCCAGCAGCTCCGCGCCCCATAATGAAAAACTGTTTTTT. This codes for CASSSAPHNEKLFF.

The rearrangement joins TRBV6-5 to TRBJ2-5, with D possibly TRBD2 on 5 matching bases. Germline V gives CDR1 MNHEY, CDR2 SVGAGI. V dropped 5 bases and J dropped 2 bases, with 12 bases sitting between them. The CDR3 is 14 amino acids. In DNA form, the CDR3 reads TGTGCCAGCAGTGTCCCGGGGTTTCAAGAGACCCAGTACTTC. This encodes CASSVPGFQETQYF.

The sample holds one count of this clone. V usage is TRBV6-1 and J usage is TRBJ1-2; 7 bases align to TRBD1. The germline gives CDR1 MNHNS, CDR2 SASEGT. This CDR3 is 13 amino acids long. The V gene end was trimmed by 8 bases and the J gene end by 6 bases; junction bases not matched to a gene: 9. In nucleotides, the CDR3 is TGTGCCAGCGCTCCGAGAGACAGGGATGGCTACACCTTC. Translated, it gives CASAPRDRDGYTF.

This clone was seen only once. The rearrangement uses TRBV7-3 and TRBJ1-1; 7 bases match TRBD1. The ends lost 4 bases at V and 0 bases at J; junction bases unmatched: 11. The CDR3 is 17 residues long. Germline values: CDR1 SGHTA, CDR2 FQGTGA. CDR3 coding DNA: TGTGCCAGCAGCTGGGGGACAGTACAAGTCATGAACACTGAAGCTTTCTTT. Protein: CASSWGTVQVMNTEAFF. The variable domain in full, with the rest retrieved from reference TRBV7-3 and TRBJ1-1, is GAGVSQTPSNKVTEKGKYVELRCDPISGHTALYWYRQSLGQGPEFLIYFQGTGAADDSGLPNDRFFAVRPEGSVSTLKIQRTERGDSAVYLCASSWGTVQVMNTEAFFGQGTRLTVV.

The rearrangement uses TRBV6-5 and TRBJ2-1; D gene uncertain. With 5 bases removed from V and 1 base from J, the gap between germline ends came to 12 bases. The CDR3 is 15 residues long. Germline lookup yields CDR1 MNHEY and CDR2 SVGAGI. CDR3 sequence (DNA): TGTGCCAGCAGTGGTTCTGTCGCGTCCTACAATGAGCAGTTCTTC. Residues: CASSGSVASYNEQFF.

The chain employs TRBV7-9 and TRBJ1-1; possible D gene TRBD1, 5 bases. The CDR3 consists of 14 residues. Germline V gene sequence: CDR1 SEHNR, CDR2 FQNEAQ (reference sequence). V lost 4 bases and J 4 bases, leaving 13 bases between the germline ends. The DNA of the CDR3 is TGTGCCAGCAGCTCTCTGCAGGGTAGCACTGAAGCTTTCTTT. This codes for CASSSLQGSTEAFF. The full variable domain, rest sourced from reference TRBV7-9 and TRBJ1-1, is DTGVSQNPRHKITKRGQNVTFRCDPISEHNRLYWYRQTLGQGPEFLTYFQNEAQLEKSRLLSDRFSAERPKGSFSTLEIQRTEQGDSAMYLCASSSLQGSTEAFFGQGTRLTVV.

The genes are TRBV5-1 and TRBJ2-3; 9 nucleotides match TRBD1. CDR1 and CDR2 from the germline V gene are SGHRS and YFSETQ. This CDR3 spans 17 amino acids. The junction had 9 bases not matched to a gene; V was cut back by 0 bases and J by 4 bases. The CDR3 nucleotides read TGCGCCAGCAGCTTGGAGGGCACAGGGGGCAGACCAGATACGCAGTATTTT. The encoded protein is CASSLEGTGGRPDTQYF.

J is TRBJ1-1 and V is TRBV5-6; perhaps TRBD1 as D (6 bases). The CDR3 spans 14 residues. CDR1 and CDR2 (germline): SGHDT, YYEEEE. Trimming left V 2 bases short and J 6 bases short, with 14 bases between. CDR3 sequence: CASSFGTGFSEAFF. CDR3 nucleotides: TGTGCCAGCAGCTTTGGTACAGGGTTCTCTGAAGCTTTCTTT. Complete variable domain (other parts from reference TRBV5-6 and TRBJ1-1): DAGVTQSPTHLIKTRGQQVTLRCSPKSGHDTVSWYQQALGQGPQFIFQYYEEEERQRGNFPDRFSGHQFPNYSSELNVNALLLGDSALYLCASSFGTGFSEAFFGQGTRLTVV.

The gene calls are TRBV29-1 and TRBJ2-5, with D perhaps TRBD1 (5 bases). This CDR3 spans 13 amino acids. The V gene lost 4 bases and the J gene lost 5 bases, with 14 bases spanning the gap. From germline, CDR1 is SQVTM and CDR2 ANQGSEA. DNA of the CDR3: TGCAGCGTTGGATCTATTGGGGCGGAGACCCAGTACTTC. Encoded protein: CSVGSIGAETQYF.

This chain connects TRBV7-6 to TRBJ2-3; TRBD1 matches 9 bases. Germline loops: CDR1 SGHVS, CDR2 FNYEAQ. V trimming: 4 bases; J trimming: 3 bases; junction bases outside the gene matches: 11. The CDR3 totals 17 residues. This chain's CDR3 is CASSSRWGQGETDTQYF. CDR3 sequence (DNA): TGTGCCAGCAGCTCCCGGTGGGGACAGGGAGAGACAGATACGCAGTATTTT.

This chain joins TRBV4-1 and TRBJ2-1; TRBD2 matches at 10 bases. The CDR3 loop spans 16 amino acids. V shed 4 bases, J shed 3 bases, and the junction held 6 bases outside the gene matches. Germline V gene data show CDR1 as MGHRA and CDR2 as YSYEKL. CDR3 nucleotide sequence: TGCGCCAGCAGCCCTACTAGCGGGGACTACTACAATGAGCAGTTCTTC. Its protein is CASSPTSGDYYNEQFF.

The CDR3 here is CASRRGDSGNQPQHF. CDR3 nucleotides: TGTGCCAGCAGGAGGGGGGACAGCGGCAATCAGCCCCAGCATTTT. The chain couples TRBV2 to TRBJ1-5, with TRBD1 matching over 7 bases. Germline-derived CDR1 and CDR2 are SNHLY and FYNNEI. V shed 6 bases and J 2 bases; nucleotides not matched to a gene: 7. CDR3 length equals 15 residues.